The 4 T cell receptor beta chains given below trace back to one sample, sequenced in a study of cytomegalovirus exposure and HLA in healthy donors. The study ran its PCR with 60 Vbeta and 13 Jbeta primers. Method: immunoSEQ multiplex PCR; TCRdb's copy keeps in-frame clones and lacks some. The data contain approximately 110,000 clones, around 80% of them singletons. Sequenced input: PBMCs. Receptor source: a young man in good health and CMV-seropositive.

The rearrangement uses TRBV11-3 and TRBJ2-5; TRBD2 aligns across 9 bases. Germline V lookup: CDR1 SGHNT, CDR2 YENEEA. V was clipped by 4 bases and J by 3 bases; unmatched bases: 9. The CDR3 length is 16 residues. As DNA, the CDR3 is TGTGCCAGCAGCTCTAGGTCTGGCGGGGGGGAAGAGACCCAGTACTTC. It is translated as CASSSRSGGGEETQYF.

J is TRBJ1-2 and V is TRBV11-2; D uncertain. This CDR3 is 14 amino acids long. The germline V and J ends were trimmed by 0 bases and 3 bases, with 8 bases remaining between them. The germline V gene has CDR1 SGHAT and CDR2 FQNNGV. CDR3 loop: CASSLEFRDYGYTF. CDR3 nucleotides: TGTGCCAGCAGCTTAGAGTTTCGTGACTATGGCTACACCTTC.

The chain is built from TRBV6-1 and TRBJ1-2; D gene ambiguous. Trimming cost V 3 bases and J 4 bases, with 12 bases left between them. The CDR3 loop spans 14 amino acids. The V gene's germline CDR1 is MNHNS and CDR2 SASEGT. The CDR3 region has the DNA TGTGCCAGCAGTGAGAGGGTGGGAACCTATGGCTACACCTTC. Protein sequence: CASSERVGTYGYTF.

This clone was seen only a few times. CDR3 in DNA: TGCGCCAGCAGCCACAGTACAGGGGGCACTGAAGCTTTCTTT. Translated: CASSHSTGGTEAFF. This chain joins TRBV4-1 and TRBJ1-1, with 8 bases aligning to TRBD1. The CDR3 length is 14 residues. CDR1 is MGHRA, CDR2 YSYEKL, per germline. V gave up 3 bases and J gave up 4 bases; unmatched junction bases: 4.